This T cell receptor (beta chain) was obtained from a study of T cells in Graves' hyperthyroidism and ophthalmopathy. Whole-study findings and limits: The model foresaw ophthalmopathy a median about 6.5 months prior to onset. Ophthalmopathy and stable hyperthyroidism were separated by a 13 V-J model.

Germline loops: CDR1 SGDLS, CDR2 YYNGEE. The CDR3 consists of 12 residues. Stable hyperthyroidism: no ophthalmopathy progression over 18 months of follow-up. In the case of this clonotype: Its target is unknown. An end of the junction differs from the germline gene, which may be a read error.

Amplification of TCR beta CDR3 regions used RNA as the template. The HTBI primer set served for first-round RT-PCR of the TCR CDR3. TCRdb reprocessed the multiplex PCR reads via MiXCR and lists one record per CDR3 protein. The table lists 750,000 to 900,000 distinct CDR3 sequences, roughly 40% of them singletons, with approximately 8.7% in the top ten. The source material was blood. The chain uses TRBV9 and TRBJ2-5; D might be TRBD2 (5 bases). This clonotype was sampled from a man aged 18 to 29 with Graves' hyperthyroidism. The CDR3 coding sequence is TGTGCCGGCAGCGGCTCCGGGGAGACCCAGTACTTC. Residues: CAGSGSGETQYF.